This T cell receptor (beta chain) stems from a study of CD8+ T cells in alopecia areata. Study-wide context: Severity in treated patients was scored by percentage of scalp area affected. General study results and limits: Tissue-resident alphabeta T cells belonging to normal skin likewise get sequenced within scalp specimens.

As for treatment: oral pan-JAK inhibitor, 5-10 mg twice daily. Alopecia areata patients gave lesional scalp punch biopsies and peripheral blood samples. RNA extraction and reverse transcription yielded cDNA as sequencing template. Profiling relied on immunoSEQ multiplex PCR, and the TCRdb table lists in-frame clones only, not all of them. The table records under 150,000 clones, around 53% of them present only once. Regarding this clone: Antigen unknown.

The sequenced sample was CD4+ T cells sorted from blood, obtained at week 4, from a patient treated with tofacitinib. The clonotype originates from a human donor with alopecia areata.

The chain's CDR3 is CASSYRDYGPNTEAFF. DNA for the CDR3: TGTGCCAGCAGCTACCGGGACTATGGACCGAACACTGAAGCTTTCTTT. This chain links TRBV6-5 with TRBJ1-1, with D possibly matching TRBD1 (5 bases). Germline lookup yields CDR1 MNHEY and CDR2 SVGAGI. There are 16 residues in the CDR3. V lost 6 bases to trimming and J lost 1 base, with 18 bases between them.